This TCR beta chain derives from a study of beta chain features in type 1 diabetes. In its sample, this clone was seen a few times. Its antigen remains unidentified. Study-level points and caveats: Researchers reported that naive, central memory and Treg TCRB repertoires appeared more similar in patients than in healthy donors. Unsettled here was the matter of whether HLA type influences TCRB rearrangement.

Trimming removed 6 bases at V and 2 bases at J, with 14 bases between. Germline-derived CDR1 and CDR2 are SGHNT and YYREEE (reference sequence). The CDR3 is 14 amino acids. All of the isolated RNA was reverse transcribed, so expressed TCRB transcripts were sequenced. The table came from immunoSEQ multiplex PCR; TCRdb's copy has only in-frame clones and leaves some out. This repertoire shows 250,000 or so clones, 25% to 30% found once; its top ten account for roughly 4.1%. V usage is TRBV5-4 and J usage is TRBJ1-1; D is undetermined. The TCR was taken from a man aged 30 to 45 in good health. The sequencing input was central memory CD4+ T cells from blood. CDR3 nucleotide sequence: TGTGCCAGCACCCATGAAGGGAGAAACACTGAAGCTTTCTTT. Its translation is CASTHEGRNTEAFF.